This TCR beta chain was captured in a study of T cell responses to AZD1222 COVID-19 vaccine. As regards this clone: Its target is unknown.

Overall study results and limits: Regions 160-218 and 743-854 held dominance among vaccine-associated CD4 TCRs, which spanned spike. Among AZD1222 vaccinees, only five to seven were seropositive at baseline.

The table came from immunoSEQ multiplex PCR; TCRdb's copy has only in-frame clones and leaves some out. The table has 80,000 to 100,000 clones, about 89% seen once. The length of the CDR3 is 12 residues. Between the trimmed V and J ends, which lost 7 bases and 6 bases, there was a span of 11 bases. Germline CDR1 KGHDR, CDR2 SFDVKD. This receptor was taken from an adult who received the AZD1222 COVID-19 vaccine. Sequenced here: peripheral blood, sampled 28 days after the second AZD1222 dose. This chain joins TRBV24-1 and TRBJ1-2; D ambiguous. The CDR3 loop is CATSQDGNGYTF. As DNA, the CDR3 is TGTGCCACCAGCCAAGACGGCAATGGCTACACCTTC.